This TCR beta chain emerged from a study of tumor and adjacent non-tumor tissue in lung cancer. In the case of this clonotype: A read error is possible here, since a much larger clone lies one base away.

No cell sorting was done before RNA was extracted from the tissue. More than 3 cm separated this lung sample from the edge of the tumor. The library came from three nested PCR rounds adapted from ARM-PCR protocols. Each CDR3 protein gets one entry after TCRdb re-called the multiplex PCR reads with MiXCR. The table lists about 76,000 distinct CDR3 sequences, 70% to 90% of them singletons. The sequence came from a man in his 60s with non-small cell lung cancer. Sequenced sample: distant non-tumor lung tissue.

The CDR3 loop is CANGLGVRDSTDTQYF. CDR3 bases: TGTGCTAATGGTTTGGGGGTCAGGGACAGCACAGATACGCAGTATTTT. V gene TRBV12-5 combines with J gene TRBJ2-3; D is tentatively TRBD1 or TRBD2 (5 bases each). The CDR3 runs 16 residues. Looked up from germline, CDR1 is LGHNT and CDR2 is FRNRAP.